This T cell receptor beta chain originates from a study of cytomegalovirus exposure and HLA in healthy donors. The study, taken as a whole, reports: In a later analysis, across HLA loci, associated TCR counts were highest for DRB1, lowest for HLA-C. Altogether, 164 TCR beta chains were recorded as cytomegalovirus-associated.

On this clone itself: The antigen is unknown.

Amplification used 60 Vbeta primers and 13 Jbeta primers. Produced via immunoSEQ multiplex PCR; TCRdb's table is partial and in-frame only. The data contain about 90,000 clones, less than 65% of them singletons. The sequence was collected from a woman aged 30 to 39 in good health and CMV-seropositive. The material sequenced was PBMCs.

The CDR3 DNA reads TGCGCCAGCAGCCCCCTTCCCCCCCAGGGGGACTATGGCTACACCTTC. Its protein is CASSPLPPQGDYGYTF. The chain joins TRBV4-3 to TRBJ1-2; 7 nucleotides match TRBD1. The CDR3 extends over 16 amino acids. The germline gives CDR1 LGHNA, CDR2 YSLEER. V was clipped by 4 bases and J by 3 bases; unmatched bases: 11.